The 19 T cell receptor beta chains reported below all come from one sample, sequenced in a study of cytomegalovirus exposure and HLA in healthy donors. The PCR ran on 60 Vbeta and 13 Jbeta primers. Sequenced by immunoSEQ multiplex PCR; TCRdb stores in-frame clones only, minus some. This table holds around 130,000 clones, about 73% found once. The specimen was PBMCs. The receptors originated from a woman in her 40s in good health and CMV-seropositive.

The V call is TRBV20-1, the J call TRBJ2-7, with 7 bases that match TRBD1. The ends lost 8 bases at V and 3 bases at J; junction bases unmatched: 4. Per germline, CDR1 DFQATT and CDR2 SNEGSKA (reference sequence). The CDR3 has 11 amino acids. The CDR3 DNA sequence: TGCAGTTGCAGGGGGAACTACGAGCAGTACTTC. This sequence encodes CSCRGNYEQYF.

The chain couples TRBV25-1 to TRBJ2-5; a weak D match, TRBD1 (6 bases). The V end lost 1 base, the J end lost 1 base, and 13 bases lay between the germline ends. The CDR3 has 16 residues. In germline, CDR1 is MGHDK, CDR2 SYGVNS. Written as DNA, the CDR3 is TGTGCCAGCAGTGAATGGGCAGGGGTTCCCCAAGAGACCCAGTACTTC. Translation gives CASSEWAGVPQETQYF.

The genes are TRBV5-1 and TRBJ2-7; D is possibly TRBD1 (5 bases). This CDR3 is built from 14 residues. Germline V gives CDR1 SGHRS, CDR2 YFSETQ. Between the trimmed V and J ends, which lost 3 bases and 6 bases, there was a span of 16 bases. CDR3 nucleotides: TGCGCCAGCAGCTCTACGACAGTATCCGTCGAGCAGTACTTC. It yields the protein CASSSTTVSVEQYF.

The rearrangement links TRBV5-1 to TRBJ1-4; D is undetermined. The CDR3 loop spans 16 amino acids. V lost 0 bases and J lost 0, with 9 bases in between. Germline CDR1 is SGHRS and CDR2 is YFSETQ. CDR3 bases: TGCGCCAGCAGCTTGGGAAACAGAGCAACTAATGAAAAACTGTTTTTT. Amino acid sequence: CASSLGNRATNEKLFF. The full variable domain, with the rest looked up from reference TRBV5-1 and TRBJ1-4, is KAGVTQTPRYLIKTRGQQVTLSCSPISGHRSVSWYQQTPGQGLQFLFEYFSETQRNKGNFPGRFSGRQFSNSRSEMNVSTLELGDSALYLCASSLGNRATNEKLFFGSGTQLSVL.

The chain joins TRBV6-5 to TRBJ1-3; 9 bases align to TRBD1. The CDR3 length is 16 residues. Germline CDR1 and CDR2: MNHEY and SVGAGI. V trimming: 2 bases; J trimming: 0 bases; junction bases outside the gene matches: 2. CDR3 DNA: TGTGCCAGCAGTTACGGGACAGGGAGCTCTGGAAACACCATATATTTT. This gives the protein CASSYGTGSSGNTIYF.

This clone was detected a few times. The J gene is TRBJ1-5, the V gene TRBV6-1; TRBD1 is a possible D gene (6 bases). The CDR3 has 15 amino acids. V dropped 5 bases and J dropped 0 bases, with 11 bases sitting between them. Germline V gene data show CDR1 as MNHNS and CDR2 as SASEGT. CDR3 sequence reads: CASSRTAYSNQPQHF. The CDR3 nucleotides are TGTGCCAGCAGTCGGACAGCGTATAGCAATCAGCCCCAGCATTTT.

CDR3 region: CASSLAREQFF. CDR3 bases: TGTGCCAGCAGCTTGGCTCGTGAGCAGTTCTTC. The rearrangement uses TRBV5-5 and TRBJ2-1; the D is unclear. Germline V CDR1 and CDR2: SGHKS, YYEKEE (reference sequence). CDR3 length: 11 amino acids. The V gene lost 0 bases and the J gene lost 9 bases, with 4 bases spanning the gap.

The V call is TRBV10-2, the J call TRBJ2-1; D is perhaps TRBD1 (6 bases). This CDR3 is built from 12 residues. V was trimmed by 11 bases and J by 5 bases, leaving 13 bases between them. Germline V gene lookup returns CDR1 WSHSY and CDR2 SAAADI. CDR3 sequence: CACWTEDNEQFF. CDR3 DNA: TGCGCCTGCTGGACAGAGGACAATGAGCAGTTCTTC.

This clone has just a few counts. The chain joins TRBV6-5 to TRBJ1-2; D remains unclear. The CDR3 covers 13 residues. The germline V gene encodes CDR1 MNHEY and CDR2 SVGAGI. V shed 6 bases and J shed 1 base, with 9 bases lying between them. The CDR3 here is CASSFTNNYGYTF. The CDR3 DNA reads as TGTGCCAGCAGCTTTACAAATAACTATGGCTACACCTTC.

Here the CDR3 DNA reads TGTGCCAGCAGCTCGACTAGCGGGGACTACGAGCAGTACTTC. Translated, it gives CASSSTSGDYEQYF. The chain is built from TRBV7-2 and TRBJ2-7; TRBD2 aligns across 11 bases. The length of the CDR3 is 14 residues. After removal of 4 bases from V and 3 bases from J, the junction contained 2 bases not matched to a gene. Germline CDR1 reads SGHTA; CDR2 reads FQGNSA.

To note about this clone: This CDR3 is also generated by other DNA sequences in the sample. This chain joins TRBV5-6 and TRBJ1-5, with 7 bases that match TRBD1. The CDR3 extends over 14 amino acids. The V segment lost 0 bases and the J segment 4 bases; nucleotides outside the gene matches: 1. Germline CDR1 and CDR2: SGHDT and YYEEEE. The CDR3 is CASSLGRGNQPQHF. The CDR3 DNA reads TGTGCCAGCAGCTTGGGCAGGGGGAATCAGCCCCAGCATTTT.

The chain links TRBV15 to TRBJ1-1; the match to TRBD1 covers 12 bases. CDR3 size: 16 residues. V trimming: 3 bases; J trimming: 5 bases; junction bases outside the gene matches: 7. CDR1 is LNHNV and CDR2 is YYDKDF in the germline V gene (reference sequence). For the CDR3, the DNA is TGTGCCACCAGCAGGGGGACAGGGGGCGCTGGGACTGAAGCTTTCTTT. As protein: CATSRGTGGAGTEAFF.

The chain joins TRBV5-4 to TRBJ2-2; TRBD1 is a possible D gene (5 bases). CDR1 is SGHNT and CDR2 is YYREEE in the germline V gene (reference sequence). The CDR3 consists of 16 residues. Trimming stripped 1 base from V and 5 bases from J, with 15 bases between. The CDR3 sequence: CASSLPGQGGTGELFF. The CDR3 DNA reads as TGTGCCAGCAGCTTGCCCGGTCAGGGTGGGACCGGGGAGCTGTTTTTT. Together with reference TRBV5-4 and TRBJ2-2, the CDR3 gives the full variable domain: ETGVTQSPTHLIKTRGQQVTLRCSSQSGHNTVSWYQQALGQGPQFIFQYYREEENGRGNFPPRFSGLQFPNYSSELNVNALELDDSALYLCASSLPGQGGTGELFFGEGSRLTVL.

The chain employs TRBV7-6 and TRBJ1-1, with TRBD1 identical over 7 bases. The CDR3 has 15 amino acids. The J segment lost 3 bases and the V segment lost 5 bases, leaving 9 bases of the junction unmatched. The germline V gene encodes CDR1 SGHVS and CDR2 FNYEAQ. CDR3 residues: CASSPEGQPHTEAFF. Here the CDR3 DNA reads TGTGCCAGCAGCCCCGAGGGACAGCCCCACACTGAAGCTTTCTTT.

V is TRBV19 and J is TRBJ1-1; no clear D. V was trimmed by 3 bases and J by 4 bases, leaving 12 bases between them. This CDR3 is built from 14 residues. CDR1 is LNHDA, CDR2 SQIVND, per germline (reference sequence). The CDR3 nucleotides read TGTGCCAGTAGTATTGACGGGGTCCGCACTGAAGCTTTCTTT. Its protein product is CASSIDGVRTEAFF.

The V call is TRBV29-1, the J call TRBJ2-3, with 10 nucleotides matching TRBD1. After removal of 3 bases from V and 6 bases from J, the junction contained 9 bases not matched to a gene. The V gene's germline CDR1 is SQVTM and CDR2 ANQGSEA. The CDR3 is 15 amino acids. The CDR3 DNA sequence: TGCAGCGTTGAGGTCCGGGACAGGGGATCGGATACGCAGTATTTT. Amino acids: CSVEVRDRGSDTQYF.

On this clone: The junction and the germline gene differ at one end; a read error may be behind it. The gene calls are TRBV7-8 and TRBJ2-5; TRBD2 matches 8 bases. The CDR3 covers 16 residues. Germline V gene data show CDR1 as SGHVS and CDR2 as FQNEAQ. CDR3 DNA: TGTGCCAGCAGCTTAGAGGCGGGGGGTATCCAAGAGGCCCAGTACTTC. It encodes CASSLEAGGIQEAQYF.

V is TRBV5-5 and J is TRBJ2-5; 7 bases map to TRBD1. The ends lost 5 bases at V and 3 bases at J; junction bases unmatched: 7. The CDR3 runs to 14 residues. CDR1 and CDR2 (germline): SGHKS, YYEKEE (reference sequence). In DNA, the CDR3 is TGTGCCAGCAGTGAGACAGGGCGGGAAGAGACCCAGTACTTC. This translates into CASSETGREETQYF.

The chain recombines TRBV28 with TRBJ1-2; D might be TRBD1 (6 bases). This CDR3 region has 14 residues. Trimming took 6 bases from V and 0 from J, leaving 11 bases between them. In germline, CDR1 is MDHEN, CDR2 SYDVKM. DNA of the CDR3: TGTGCCAGCAGCGCCGGGGGGCCTAACTATGGCTACACCTTC. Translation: CASSAGGPNYGYTF.